This T cell receptor beta chain was identified during a study of blood T cell repertoires in COVID-19. Generated by immunoSEQ multiplex PCR, the TCRdb table keeps only in-frame clones and is missing some. Among approximately 100,000 clones listed, 87% were seen once. This clone was counted a few times. V gave up 2 bases and J gave up 3 bases, with 9 bases separating them. The CDR3 length is 13 residues. From germline, CDR1 is SGHNT and CDR2 YYREEE (reference sequence). Material: peripheral blood. J is TRBJ2-7 and V is TRBV5-4; unclear D gene. The clonotype originates from a man aged 45-60 years in a cohort sampled during active COVID-19. CDR3 DNA: TGTGCCAGCAGCTTAACCCCTATCTACGAGCAGTACTTC. Its translation: CASSLTPIYEQYF. The variable domain in full, with the rest retrieved from reference TRBV5-4 and TRBJ2-7, is ETGVTQSPTHLIKTRGQQVTLRCSSQSGHNTVSWYQQALGQGPQFIFQYYREEENGRGNFPPRFSGLQFPNYSSELNVNALELDDSALYLCASSLTPIYEQYFGPGTRLTVT.